The 7 T cell receptor beta chains reported below all come from one sample, sequenced in a study of T cells in Graves' hyperthyroidism and ophthalmopathy. There were TCR beta CDR3 regions amplified from RNA transcripts. When the TCR CDR3 underwent first-round RT-PCR, the HTBI primer set was used. TCRdb re-derived calls from the multiplex PCR reads in MiXCR, one entry per CDR3 protein. Counted here are 300,000 to 350,000 distinct CDR3 sequences, around a sixth occurring once; the ten biggest clones make up around 47%. The specimen sequenced was blood. These receptors all come from a woman in her 50s with Graves' hyperthyroidism.

This chain joins TRBV20-1 and TRBJ1-5; TRBD1 matches at 7 bases. The CDR3 contains 14 residues. The germline V gene encodes CDR1 DFQATT and CDR2 SNEGSKA (reference sequence). Trimming at V came to 6 bases and at J to 7 bases, leaving 12 bases not matched to a gene. DNA for the CDR3: TGCAGTGCAGCGGAGGGGGCGCCTGGGCAGCCCCAGCATTTT. Its protein is CSAAEGAPGQPQHF.

This clonotype showed up many times. The chain recombines TRBV2 with TRBJ1-1; D possibly corresponds to TRBD1 (6 bases). The V end lost 11 bases, the J end lost 6 bases, and 13 bases lay between the germline ends. Per germline, CDR1 SNHLY and CDR2 FYNNEI. The CDR3 is 11 residues long. The CDR3 DNA follows: TGTGCCTCATGCGAGGGGGCTGAAGCTTTCTTT. This sequence encodes CASCEGAEAFF.

For this clonotype: Since a much larger clone is just one base distant, this may be a read error. The chain combines TRBV6-1 with TRBJ1-1; a weak D match, TRBD1 (6 bases). V dropped 8 bases and J dropped 2 bases, with 30 bases sitting between them. The germline V gene has CDR1 MNHNS and CDR2 SASEGT. This CDR3 is built from 19 residues. In DNA, the CDR3 is TGTGCCAGCGGAGGGCCGCGGACAGTGGCCCCCCCCCACAACACTGAAGCTTTCTTT. It specifies CASGGPRTVAPPHNTEAFF.

J is TRBJ2-3 and V is TRBV28; 9 bases fit TRBD2. V was pared by 7 bases and J by 0 bases, with 5 bases of the junction left unmatched. The CDR3 runs 15 residues. Germline-derived CDR1 and CDR2 are MDHEN and SYDVKM. The CDR3 region is CASIFSGSSTDTQYF. In DNA form, the CDR3 reads TGTGCCAGCATCTTTAGCGGGAGTAGCACAGATACGCAGTATTTT.

The chain joins TRBV5-1 to TRBJ1-1; TRBD1 agrees at 9 bases. J lost 1 base, V lost 0 bases, and 4 bases had no gene match. The V gene's germline CDR1 is SGHRS and CDR2 YFSETQ. The CDR3 sequence is 16 residues long. The CDR3, as DNA: TGCGCCAGCAGCTTGGAACAGGGGGCGACGAACACTGAAGCTTTCTTT. It specifies CASSLEQGATNTEAFF.

This clonotype was found many times. The chain links TRBV18 to TRBJ2-5; perhaps TRBD2 as D (5 bases). V was shortened by 2 bases and J by 5 bases, with 9 bases between the two germline ends. The CDR3 is 13 amino acids. Germline V gene lookup returns CDR1 KGHSH and CDR2 LQKENI. The CDR3 reads CASSPMRRETQYF. The CDR3 nucleotides read TGTGCCAGCTCACCAATGAGGAGGGAGACCCAGTACTTC. Full variable domain (rest looked up from reference TRBV18 and TRBJ2-5): NAGVMQNPRHLVRRRGQEARLRCSPMKGHSHVYWYRQLPEEGLKFMVYLQKENIIDESGMPKERFSAEFPKEGPSILRIQQVVRGDSAAYFCASSPMRRETQYFGPGTRLLVL.

This clonotype came up a few times. The chain joins TRBV7-8 to TRBJ1-3; no definite D call. The length of the CDR3 is 17 residues. Per germline, CDR1 SGHVS and CDR2 FQNEAQ. Trimming left V 3 bases short and J 4 bases short, with 19 bases between. The CDR3 coding sequence is TGTGCCAGCAGCTTTGGATCAGACCCCGGAGGAGGAAACACCATATATTTT. Translation: CASSFGSDPGGGNTIYF.